Listed below are T cell receptor beta chains from one sample, sequenced in a study of cytomegalovirus exposure and HLA in healthy donors. Sequenced by immunoSEQ multiplex PCR; TCRdb stores in-frame clones only, minus some. Altogether 200,000 or so clones are present, 84% being singletons, with the ten largest covering about an eighth. The sample consisted of PBMCs. Receptors originate from a woman in her 30s in good health and CMV-seropositive. The CDR3 runs from the conserved cysteine through the conserved F or W. The D gene is left open where the match is weak. The size of a clone is reported for some rows only, either as once, few or many, or as a class for expanded clones.

abundance	v_gene	j_gene	d_gene	CDR3aa	CDR3nt
.	TRBV5-1	TRBJ1-1	TRBD1	CASSRDRGNTEAFF	TGCGCCAGCAGCCGGGACAGGGGGAACACTGAAGCTTTCTTT
.	TRBV18	TRBJ2-7	TRBD1	CASSPGQGAYYEQYF	TGTGCCAGCTCACCCGGACAGGGGGCATACTACGAGCAGTACTTC
few	TRBV7-6	TRBJ2-5	.	CASSLEGRGQETQYF	TGTGCCAGCAGCTTGGAGGGCCGGGGGCAAGAGACCCAGTACTTC
.	TRBV5-1	TRBJ1-2	.	CASSTESFGYTF	TGCGCCAGCAGCACAGAGTCGTTTGGCTACACCTTC
.	TRBV30	TRBJ1-3	.	CAWSVSSGNTIYF	TGTGCCTGGAGTGTGAGCTCTGGAAACACCATATATTTT
.	TRBV28	TRBJ1-5	TRBD1	CASSSPGGNQPQHF	TGTGCCAGCAGTTCCCCAGGGGGGAACCAGCCCCAGCATTTT
.	TRBV7-9	TRBJ1-1	.	CASSPSGMNTEAFF	TGTGCCAGCAGCCCCTCTGGCATGAACACTGAAGCTTTCTTT
.	TRBV7-8	TRBJ2-3	.	CASSPRAGYTDTQYF	TGTGCCAGCAGCCCTAGGGCGGGGTACACAGATACGCAGTATTTT
.	TRBV27	TRBJ1-3	.	CASSSGGGAGNTIYF	TGTGCCAGCAGTTCAGGAGGGGGGGCTGGAAACACCATATATTTT
.	TRBV4-1	TRBJ2-1	TRBD2	CASSQGSGRAGDEQFF	TGCGCCAGCAGCCAAGGAAGCGGGAGGGCCGGTGATGAGCAGTTCTTC
.	TRBV11-2	TRBJ2-4	.	CASSLALAKNIQYF	TGTGCCAGCAGCTTGGCCCTAGCCAAAAACATTCAGTACTTC
.	TRBV9	TRBJ2-1	TRBD2	CASSPLLAGGPSEQFF	TGTGCCAGCAGCCCTCTACTAGCGGGAGGCCCTAGCGAGCAGTTCTTC
.	TRBV13	TRBJ1-1	TRBD1	CASSATGVEAFF	TGTGCCAGCAGCGCGACAGGGGTTGAAGCTTTCTTT
.	TRBV4-1	TRBJ2-5	TRBD2	CASSQASGGRIETQYF	TGCGCCAGCAGCCAAGCTTCGGGAGGACGAATAGAGACCCAGTACTTC
.	TRBV27	TRBJ2-7	TRBD2	CASSLSPSGSGYEQYF	TGTGCCAGCAGTTTATCGCCTAGCGGGAGTGGTTACGAGCAGTACTTC
many	TRBV7-8	TRBJ2-7	TRBD1	CASSLVRGQGASHEQYF	TGTGCCAGCAGCTTAGTCCGGGGACAGGGGGCATCGCACGAGCAGTACTTC
few	TRBV30	TRBJ1-1	.	CAWARTDMNTEAFF	TGTGCCTGGGCTAGGACAGATATGAACACTGAAGCTTTCTTT
.	TRBV2	TRBJ2-1	.	CASSQGSYNEQFF	TGTGCCAGCAGCCAGGGTTCCTACAATGAGCAGTTCTTC
.	TRBV27	TRBJ2-3	.	CASRTYWGSGDTQYF	TGTGCCAGCAGGACTTACTGGGGCAGCGGGGATACGCAGTATTTT
.	TRBV7-8	TRBJ2-7	TRBD2	CASSTVAGGPREQYF	TGTGCCAGCAGTACCGTAGCGGGAGGTCCCCGAGAGCAGTACTTC
.	TRBV10-3	TRBJ1-2	TRBD1	CASQLVPTGGHGYTF	TGTGCCTCACAACTCGTACCTACAGGGGGCCATGGCTACACCTTC
.	TRBV7-3	TRBJ2-1	.	CASSPSSSSYNEQFF	TGTGCCAGCAGTCCTAGTTCTAGCTCCTACAATGAGCAGTTCTTC
.	TRBV5-4	TRBJ1-1	.	CASSSTENTEAFF	TGTGCCAGCAGCTCTACAGAGAACACTGAAGCTTTCTTT
.	TRBV7-8	TRBJ2-7	TRBD2	CASSLPSGSKTYEQYF	TGTGCCAGCAGCTTACCTAGCGGGAGTAAGACCTACGAGCAGTACTTC
.	TRBV29-1	TRBJ2-3	TRBD2	CSGSGRGTDTQYF	TGCAGCGGCAGCGGGAGGGGCACAGATACGCAGTATTTT
.	TRBV27	TRBJ1-2	.	CASSGLTGDYGYTF	TGTGCCAGCAGCGGCTTGACAGGCGACTATGGCTACACCTTC
many	TRBV4-1	TRBJ1-3	.	CASSPAGGSRNTIYF	TGCGCCAGCAGCCCGGCGGGGGGGTCTAGAAACACCATATATTTT
.	TRBV5-4	TRBJ1-1	.	CASSLDQGSAEAFF	TGTGCCAGCAGCTTAGATCAGGGAAGCGCTGAAGCTTTCTTT
.	TRBV13	TRBJ1-1	TRBD1	CASSRSGTGKNTEAFF	TGTGCCAGCAGCCGCTCCGGGACAGGGAAAAACACTGAAGCTTTCTTT
once	TRBV19	TRBJ1-1	.	CASSIGTGGMNTEAFF	TGTGCCAGTAGTATAGGGACCGGGGGTATGAACACTGAAGCTTTCTTT
.	TRBV15	TRBJ1-5	TRBD1	CATSPTGVSNQPQHF	TGTGCCACCAGCCCGACAGGGGTGAGCAATCAGCCCCAGCATTTT
.	TRBV5-1	TRBJ1-4	TRBD1	CASSYRGRNEKLFF	TGCGCCAGCAGCTACAGGGGGAGAAATGAAAAACTGTTTTTT
.	TRBV6-5	TRBJ1-2	TRBD1	CASRQGTAYGYTF	TGTGCCAGCAGACAAGGGACAGCCTATGGCTACACCTTC